A selection of T cell receptor beta chains follows, all from one sample in a study of identical twins. TCRdb processed the 5' RACE reads anew with MiXCR; each CDR3 protein has one entry. The table lists hundreds of thousands of distinct CDR3 sequences, approximately 13% of them singletons, with around 1.5% in the top ten. These data also featured in a second study, about yellow fever vaccine responses in identical twins.

The sequencing sample was made of PBMCs. The source of these receptors is a woman under 30 in good health. CDR3s include the opening cysteine and the closing phenylalanine or tryptophan. The order of the fields is D gene, J gene, V gene, clone size, CDR3 DNA, CDR3 protein. D genes are given only for firm matches. Clone size is given for some rows only: seen once, a few or many times, or a class if the clone is expanded.

>-|TRBJ1-5|TRBV4-1|few
TGCGCCAGCAGCCAAGAAAGCCACCTTGGGGGGGACGTGTTTGATTTT
CASSQESHLGGDVFDF
>TRBD2|TRBJ2-1|TRBV10-3|-
TGTGCCATCAGTGGGGGGGGATCAGACCACAATGAGCAGTTCTTC
CAISGGGSDHNEQFF
>-|TRBJ2-7|TRBV5-1|-
TGCGCCAGCAGCTTTTCGTTGCCTGACGAGCAGTACTTC
CASSFSLPDEQYF
>-|TRBJ2-1|TRBV3-1|few
TGTGCCAGCAGCCAAGTGGGGGGACGGGTTAACAATGAGCAGTTCTTC
CASSQVGGRVNNEQFF
>TRBD1|TRBJ1-4|TRBV20-1|few
TGCAGTGCCACCTCCAGGGGGCAGACTAATGAAAAACTGTTTTTT
CSATSRGQTNEKLFF
>-|TRBJ1-6|TRBV12-3/TRBV12-4|-
TGTGCCAGCAGTTTAAGAGGAGGGTTGGCACCCCTCCACTTT
CASSLRGGLAPLHF
>-|TRBJ2-3|TRBV12-3/TRBV12-4|few
TGTGCCAGCAGTTTAGGCCGGTGGGGTCCCCTTAGCACAGATACGCAGTATTTT
CASSLGRWGPLSTDTQYF
>-|TRBJ2-3|TRBV27|-
TGTGCCAGCAGTGAGGGCGGGGCTTTAACGCAGTATTTT
CASSEGGALTQYF
>TRBD2|TRBJ2-7|TRBV5-5|-
TGTGCCAGCAGCTTACCTAGCGGGAACGAGCAGTACTTC
CASSLPSGNEQYF
>-|TRBJ2-6|TRBV12-3/TRBV12-4|many
TGTGCCAGCAGGGGTTCTGGGGCCAACGTCCTGACTTTC
CASRGSGANVLTF
>-|TRBJ1-4|TRBV6-5|-
TGTGCCAGCAGTTACCTAGAGGGGGGGAAAAAACTGTTTTTT
CASSYLEGGKKLFF
>TRBD2|TRBJ2-3|TRBV11-3|few
TGTGCCAGCAGCACCCCTAGCGGACGCACAGATACGCAGTATTTT
CASSTPSGRTDTQYF
>TRBD1|TRBJ2-5|TRBV5-1|many
TGCGCCAGCAGCCGACAGGGTTGGCAAGAGACCCAGTACTTC
CASSRQGWQETQYF
>TRBD2|TRBJ2-1|TRBV6-5|-
TGTGCCAGCAGTTCTGGGACTAAATCCTCAAATGAGCAGTTCTTC
CASSSGTKSSNEQFF
>-|TRBJ1-1|TRBV4-2|few
TGTGCCAGCAGCCAAGATCCAGACATATACACTGAAGCTTTCTTT
CASSQDPDIYTEAFF
>-|TRBJ2-3|TRBV5-1|few
TGCGCCAGCAGCCAACTCCCTGGTCCTCAGTATTTT
CASSQLPGPQYF
>-|TRBJ1-1|TRBV7-8|many
TGTGCCAGCAGCCCGGAGACAGCCCGCAACACTGAAGCTTTCTTT
CASSPETARNTEAFF
>-|TRBJ2-7|TRBV20-1|few
TGCAGTGCCAAGGGGGATACCACCTACGAGCAGTACTTC
CSAKGDTTYEQYF
>-|TRBJ1-1|TRBV29-1|-
TGCAGCGTTGAGTCAGCCAGGGACAACACTGAAGCTTTCTTT
CSVESARDNTEAFF
>TRBD2|TRBJ2-1|TRBV7-9|-
TGTGCCAGCAGCAGCAGGGGACTAGCGGGTGACCATGAGCAGTTCTTC
CASSSRGLAGDHEQFF
>-|TRBJ2-2|TRBV7-9|few
TGTGCCAGCAGCTTACAGGGGATGATTCCCGGGGAGCTGTTTTTT
CASSLQGMIPGELFF
>-|TRBJ2-5|TRBV11-3|-
TGTGCCAGCAGACGATCAGGGACCAAGGAGACCCAGTACTTC
CASRRSGTKETQYF
>TRBD2|TRBJ2-7|TRBV7-8|-
TGTGCCAGCAGCCAATCGGGACTAGCGGGAGGTTACCAAGGCTACGAGCAGTACTTC
CASSQSGLAGGYQGYEQYF
>-|TRBJ1-1|TRBV20-1|few
TGCAGTGCTAACCCTCGGACGGGGGAAGCTTTCTTT
CSANPRTGEAFF
>TRBD1|TRBJ2-5|TRBV4-1|-
TGCGCCAGCAGCCGAAAACCTCAGGGGGAAGAGACCCAGTACTTC
CASSRKPQGEETQYF
>-|TRBJ2-7|TRBV7-8|-
TGTGCCAGCACCCCCCGGCTAGCGTACTACGAGCAGTACTTC
CASTPRLAYYEQYF
>-|TRBJ2-1|TRBV20-1|-
TGCAGTGCTAGAGGGACGGACACGTACAATGAGCAGTTCTTC
CSARGTDTYNEQFF
>-|TRBJ1-5|TRBV12-3/TRBV12-4|many
TGTGCCAGCAGAACATCCGACGGAAATCAGCCCCAGCATTTT
CASRTSDGNQPQHF
>TRBD1|TRBJ2-2|TRBV11-3|few
TGTGCCAGCACCTCAATGACAGGGTCCACCGGGGAGCTGTTTTTT
CASTSMTGSTGELFF
>TRBD2|TRBJ2-1|TRBV3-1|-
TGTGCCAGCCAGACTAGCGGGATTGTGAATGAGCAGTTCTTC
CASQTSGIVNEQFF
>TRBD2|TRBJ2-1|TRBV28|many
TGTGCCAGCAGTTCCCAAGCGGGAGGGCTATACAATGAGCAGTTCTTC
CASSSQAGGLYNEQFF
>-|TRBJ2-7|TRBV5-1|few
TGCGCCAGCAAGGACGCGGGCCAGGCTCTGTACGAGCAGTACTTC
CASKDAGQALYEQYF
>TRBD2|TRBJ2-1|TRBV5-1|few
TGCGCCAGCAGCTTGGGGACTAGCGCCACTGACAATGAGCAGTTCTTC
CASSLGTSATDNEQFF
>-|TRBJ2-7|TRBV7-8|-
TGTGCCAGCAGAAGAGGGGGGTTCTACGAGCAGTACTTC
CASRRGGFYEQYF
>TRBD1|TRBJ1-5|TRBV2|-
TGTGCCAGCAGGGGACAGGCCGGGGGCAATCAGCCCCAGCATTTT
CASRGQAGGNQPQHF
>TRBD2|TRBJ2-5|TRBV29-1|few
TGCAGCTTCGGACTAGCGGGAGGAGAGACCCAGTACTTC
CSFGLAGGETQYF
>-|TRBJ2-1|TRBV5-1|many
TGCGCCAGCAGCCCAGCGAGCTCCTACAATGAGCAGTTCTTC
CASSPASSYNEQFF
>-|TRBJ1-6|TRBV19|few
TGTGCCAGTAGGTGGGGCGTTGATTCACCCCTCCACTTT
CASRWGVDSPLHF
>-|TRBJ2-1|TRBV11-1|few
TGTGCCAGCAGCCCCCCCGACCTTTCAGGGGCAGGGGTTAATGAGCAGTTCTTC
CASSPPDLSGAGVNEQFF
>-|TRBJ2-3|TRBV11-2|-
TGTGCCAGCAGACAAACCGGGACAAGAGGAGATACGCAGTATTTT
CASRQTGTRGDTQYF
>-|TRBJ1-5|TRBV6-5|many
TGTGCCAGCAGTTGGGCCAGGGGCGGTGATCAGCCCCAGCATTTT
CASSWARGGDQPQHF